This entry features one TCR beta chain sequence. This entry belongs to a study of identical twins. Using its own MiXCR run on the 5' RACE reads, TCRdb lists one record per CDR3 protein. The sample lists approximately 670,000 distinct CDR3 sequences; around 6% were seen once. Unmatched junction bases numbered 10, after V lost 5 bases and J lost 7 bases. The CDR3 is 14 residues long. Per germline, CDR1 SGHTA and CDR2 FQGNSA. Source material: naive T cells sorted from blood. This receptor was obtained from a man aged 18 to 29 in good health. This sequence joins TRBV7-2 and TRBJ1-1; 7 bases agree with TRBD1. CDR3 region: CASSPSTGIYEAFF. CDR3 nucleotides: TGTGCCAGCAGCCCCTCGACAGGGATCTATGAAGCTTTCTTT.